The entry that follows covers one TCR beta chain sequence. Its specificity is unknown. Trimming stripped 3 bases from V and 1 base from J, with 14 bases between. The germline CDR1 and CDR2 sequences are SGDLS and YYNGEE. The CDR3 is made up of 17 amino acids. The data are from a study of CD8+ T cells in alopecia areata. Study-wide results and limits: Sequences from scalp samples also cover resident alphabeta T cells of normal skin. TCRs were shared less clearly across patients than in mice, possibly for HLA-related reasons. Affected scalp, especially in alopecia totalis/universalis, had a higher clonality than normal scalp did.

RNA was extracted and reverse transcribed into cDNA as the sequencing template. Libraries were prepared by immunoSEQ multiplex PCR; TCRdb keeps only in-frame clonotypes and omits some of them. Found here are about 200,000 clones, roughly three fifths of them singletons; the top ten hold around 5.1%. Cell sorting on a FACSAria was used to separate CD4+ and CD8+ T cells from the PBMCs. The sequencing input was CD8+ T cells sorted from blood. This chain connects TRBV9 to TRBJ2-6; D is uncertain. The receptor's source is a human donor in good health. The CDR3 loop reads CASSAPRSGSGANVLTF. The CDR3 DNA sequence: TGTGCCAGCAGCGCGCCCCGATCCGGATCTGGGGCCAACGTCCTGACTTTC.